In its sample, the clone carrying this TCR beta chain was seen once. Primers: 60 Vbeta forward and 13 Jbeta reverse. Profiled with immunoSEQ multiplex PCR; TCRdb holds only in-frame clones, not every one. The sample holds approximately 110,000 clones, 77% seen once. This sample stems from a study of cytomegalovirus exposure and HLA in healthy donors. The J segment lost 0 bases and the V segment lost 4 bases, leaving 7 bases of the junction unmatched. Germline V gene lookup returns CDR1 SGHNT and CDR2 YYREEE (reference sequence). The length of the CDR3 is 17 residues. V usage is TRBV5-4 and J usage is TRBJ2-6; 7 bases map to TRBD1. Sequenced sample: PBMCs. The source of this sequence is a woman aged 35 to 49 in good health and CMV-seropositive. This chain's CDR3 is CASSLGAGGSGANVLTF. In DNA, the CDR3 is TGTGCCAGCAGCCTGGGGGCAGGGGGCTCTGGGGCCAACGTCCTGACTTTC.